This TCR beta chain comes out of a study of cytomegalovirus exposure and HLA in healthy donors. Study-wide results and caveats: Cytomegalovirus status was reportedly diagnosed by the classifier with high specificity and sensitivity. Follow-up analysis later connected one missense variant in DCLRE1C with trimming of TCR beta V- and J-genes. Cytomegalovirus-associated status was assigned to fewer than 200 TCR beta chains.

For this clone: Its matching antigen is unknown.

Use of 60 Vbeta and 13 Jbeta primers characterized the PCR. Assay used: immunoSEQ multiplex PCR; TCRdb lists only in-frame clones, some missing. This sample has 110,000 to 150,000 clones; over 65% occur once, and the top ten carry 2.5% to 3%. The clonotype was recovered from a female donor in good health and CMV-seronegative. The sample taken for sequencing was PBMCs.

In DNA form, the CDR3 reads TGTGCCAGCAGCTTCGACAGGCAGTATGGCTACACCTTC. It translates to CASSFDRQYGYTF. This sequence joins TRBV7-6 and TRBJ1-2; tentatively, D is TRBD1 (6 bases). The CDR3 is made up of 13 amino acids. Germline lookup yields CDR1 SGHVS and CDR2 FNYEAQ. V lost 3 bases and J 5 bases, leaving 10 bases between the germline ends.